This TCR beta chain is drawn from a study of cytomegalovirus exposure and HLA in healthy donors. This clone has a single count. Its antigen is not known. The PCR made use of 60 Vbeta and 13 Jbeta primers. The table came from immunoSEQ multiplex PCR; TCRdb's copy has only in-frame clones and leaves some out. The table lists 150,000 to 200,000 clones, 80% of them singletons. Overall study findings and caveats: The study designated fewer than 200 TCR beta chains cytomegalovirus-associated. In a later analysis, HLA-C alleles had the fewest associated TCRs, DRB1 alleles the most. HLA alleles showed associations with some 17,000 TCR beta sequences in a later analysis, at a 0.05 false discovery rate.

All donors participated as healthy donors of bone marrow. The receptor was derived from a man aged 25-45 years in good health and CMV-seronegative. The source material was PBMCs.

The CDR3 sequence: CASSLSIWGTGEYGYTF. The CDR3, as DNA: TGTGCCAGCAGTTTATCAATATGGGGGACAGGGGAGTATGGCTACACCTTC. This chain uses TRBV27 with TRBJ1-2, with TRBD1 matching over 10 bases. Germline V gives CDR1 MNHEY, CDR2 SMNVEV (reference sequence). This CDR3 has 17 amino acids. Germline trimming cut 0 bases from V and 5 bases from J; bases unmatched to any gene: 9.